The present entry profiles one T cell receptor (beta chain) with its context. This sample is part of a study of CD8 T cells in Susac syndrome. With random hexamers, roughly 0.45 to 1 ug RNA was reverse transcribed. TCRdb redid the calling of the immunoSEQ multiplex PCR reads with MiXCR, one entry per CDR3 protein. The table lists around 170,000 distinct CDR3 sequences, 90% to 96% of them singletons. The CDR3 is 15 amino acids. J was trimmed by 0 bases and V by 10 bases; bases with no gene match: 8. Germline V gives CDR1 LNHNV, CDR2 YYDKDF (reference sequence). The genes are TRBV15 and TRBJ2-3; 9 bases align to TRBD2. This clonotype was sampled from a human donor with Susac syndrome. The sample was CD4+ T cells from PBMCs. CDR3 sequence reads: CANAGGPGSTDTQYF. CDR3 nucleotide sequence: TGTGCCAATGCGGGGGGGCCGGGTAGCACAGATACGCAGTATTTT.